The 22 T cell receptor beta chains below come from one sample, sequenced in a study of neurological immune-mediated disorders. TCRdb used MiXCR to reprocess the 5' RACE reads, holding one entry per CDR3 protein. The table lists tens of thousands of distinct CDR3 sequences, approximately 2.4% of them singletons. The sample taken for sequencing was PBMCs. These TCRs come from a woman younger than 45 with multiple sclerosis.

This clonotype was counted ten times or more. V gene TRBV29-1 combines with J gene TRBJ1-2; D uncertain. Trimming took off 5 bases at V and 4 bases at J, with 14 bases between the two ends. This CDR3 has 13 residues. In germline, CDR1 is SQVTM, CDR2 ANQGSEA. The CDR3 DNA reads TGCAGCGTTTACCGTGGCTTCCGCTATGGCTACACCTTC. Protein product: CSVYRGFRYGYTF. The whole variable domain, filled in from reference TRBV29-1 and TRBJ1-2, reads SAVISQKPSRDICQRGTSLTIQCQVDSQVTMMFWYRQQPGQSLTLIATANQGSEATYESGFVIDKFPISRPNLTFSTLTVSNMSPEDSSIYLCSVYRGFRYGYTFGSGTRLTVV.

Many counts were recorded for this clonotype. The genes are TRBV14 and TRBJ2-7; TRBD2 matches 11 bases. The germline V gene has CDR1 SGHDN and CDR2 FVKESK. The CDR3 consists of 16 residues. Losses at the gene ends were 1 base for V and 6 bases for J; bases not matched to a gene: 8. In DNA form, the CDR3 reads TGTGCCAGCAGCCAAGTTGAGATAGCGGGAGGGCCCGAGCAGTACTTC. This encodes CASSQVEIAGGPEQYF.

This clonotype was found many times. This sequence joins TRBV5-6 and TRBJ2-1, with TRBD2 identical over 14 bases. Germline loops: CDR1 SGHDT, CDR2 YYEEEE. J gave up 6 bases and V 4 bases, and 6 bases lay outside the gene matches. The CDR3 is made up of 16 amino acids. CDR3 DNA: TGTGCCAGCAGCCAGGGACTAGCGGGAGTCTCCAATGAGCAGTTCTTC. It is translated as CASSQGLAGVSNEQFF. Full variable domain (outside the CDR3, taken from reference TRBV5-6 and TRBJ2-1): DAGVTQSPTHLIKTRGQQVTLRCSPKSGHDTVSWYQQALGQGPQFIFQYYEEEERQRGNFPDRFSGHQFPNYSSELNVNALLLGDSALYLCASSQGLAGVSNEQFFGPGTRLTVL.

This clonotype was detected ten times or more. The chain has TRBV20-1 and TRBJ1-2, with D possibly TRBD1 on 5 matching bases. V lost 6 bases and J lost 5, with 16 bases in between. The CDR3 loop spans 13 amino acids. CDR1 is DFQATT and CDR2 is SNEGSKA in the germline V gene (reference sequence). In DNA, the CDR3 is TGCAGTGCCATACCTCGGGACGGTTATGGCTACACCTTC. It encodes CSAIPRDGYGYTF.

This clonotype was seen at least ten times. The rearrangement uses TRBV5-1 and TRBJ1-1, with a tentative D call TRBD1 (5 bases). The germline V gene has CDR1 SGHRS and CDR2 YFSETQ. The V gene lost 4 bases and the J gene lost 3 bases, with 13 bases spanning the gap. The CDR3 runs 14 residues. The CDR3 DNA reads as TGCGCCAGCAGCGTCTCCGGGACGGACACTGAAGCTTTCTTT. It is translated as CASSVSGTDTEAFF.

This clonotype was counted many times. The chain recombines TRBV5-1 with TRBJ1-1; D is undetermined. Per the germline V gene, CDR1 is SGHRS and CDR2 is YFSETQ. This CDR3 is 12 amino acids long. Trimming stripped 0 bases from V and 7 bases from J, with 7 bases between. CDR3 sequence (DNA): TGCGCCAGCAGCTTGGACCAAAATGAAGCTTTCTTT. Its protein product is CASSLDQNEAFF.

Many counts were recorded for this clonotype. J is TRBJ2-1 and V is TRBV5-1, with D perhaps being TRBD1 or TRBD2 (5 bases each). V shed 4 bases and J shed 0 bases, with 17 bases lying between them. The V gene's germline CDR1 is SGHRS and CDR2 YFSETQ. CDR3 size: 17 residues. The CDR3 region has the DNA TGCGCCAGCAGCCGAGGGGCATACGTTAGCTCCTACAATGAGCAGTTCTTC. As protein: CASSRGAYVSSYNEQFF.

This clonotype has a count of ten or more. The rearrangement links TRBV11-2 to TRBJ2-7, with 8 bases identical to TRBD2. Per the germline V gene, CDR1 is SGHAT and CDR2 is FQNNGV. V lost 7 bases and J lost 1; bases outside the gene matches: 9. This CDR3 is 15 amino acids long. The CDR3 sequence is CASNIPGLESYEQYF. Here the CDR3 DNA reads TGTGCCAGCAACATCCCGGGACTAGAGTCCTACGAGCAGTACTTC. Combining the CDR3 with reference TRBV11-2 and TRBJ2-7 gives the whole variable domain EAGVAQSPRYKIIEKRQSVAFWCNPISGHATLYWYQQILGQGPKLLIQFQNNGVVDDSQLPKDRFSAERLKGVDSTLKIQPAKLEDSAVYLCASNIPGLESYEQYFGPGTRLTVT.

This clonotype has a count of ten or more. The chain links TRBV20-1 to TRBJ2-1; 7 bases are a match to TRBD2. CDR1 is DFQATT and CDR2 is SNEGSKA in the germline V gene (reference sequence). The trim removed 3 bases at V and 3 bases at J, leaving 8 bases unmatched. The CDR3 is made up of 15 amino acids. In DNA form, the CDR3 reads TGCAGTGCTAGCAGGATGGGACTAAACTACAATGAGCAGTTCTTC. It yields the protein CSASRMGLNYNEQFF.

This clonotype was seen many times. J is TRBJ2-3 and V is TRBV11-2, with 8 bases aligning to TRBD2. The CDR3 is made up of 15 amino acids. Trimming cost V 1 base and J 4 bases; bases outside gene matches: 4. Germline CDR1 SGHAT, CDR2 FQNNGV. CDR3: CASSLAGRVADTQYF. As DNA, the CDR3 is TGTGCCAGCAGCTTAGCCGGGAGGGTGGCAGATACGCAGTATTTT.

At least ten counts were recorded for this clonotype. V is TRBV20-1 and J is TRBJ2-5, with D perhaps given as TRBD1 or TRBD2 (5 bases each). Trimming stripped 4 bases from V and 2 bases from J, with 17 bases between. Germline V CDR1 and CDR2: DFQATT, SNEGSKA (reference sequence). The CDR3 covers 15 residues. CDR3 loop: CSAMGDGAGQETQYF. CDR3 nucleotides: TGCAGTGCTATGGGGGACGGCGCAGGACAAGAGACCCAGTACTTC.

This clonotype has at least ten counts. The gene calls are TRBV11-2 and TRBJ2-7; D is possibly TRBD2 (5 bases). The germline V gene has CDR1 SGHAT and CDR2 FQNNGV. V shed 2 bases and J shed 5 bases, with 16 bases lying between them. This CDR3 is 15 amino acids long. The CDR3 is CASSLYLAVGNEQYF. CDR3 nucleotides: TGTGCCAGCAGCTTATATCTGGCGGTCGGGAACGAGCAGTACTTC.

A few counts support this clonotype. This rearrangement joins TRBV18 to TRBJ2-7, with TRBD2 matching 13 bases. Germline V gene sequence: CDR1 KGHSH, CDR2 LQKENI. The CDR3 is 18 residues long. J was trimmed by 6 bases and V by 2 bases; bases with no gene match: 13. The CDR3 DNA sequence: TGTGCCAGCTCACCAAAGGCCCGGACTAGCGGGAGTGCGGTCGAGCAGTACTTC. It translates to CASSPKARTSGSAVEQYF.

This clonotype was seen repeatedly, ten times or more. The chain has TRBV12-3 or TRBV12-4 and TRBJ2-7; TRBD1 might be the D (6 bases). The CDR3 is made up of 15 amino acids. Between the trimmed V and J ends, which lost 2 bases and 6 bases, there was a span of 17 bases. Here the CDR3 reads CASSLLVGAAGEQYF. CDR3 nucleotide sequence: TGTGCCAGCAGTTTACTCGTGGGGGCAGCCGGCGAGCAGTACTTC.

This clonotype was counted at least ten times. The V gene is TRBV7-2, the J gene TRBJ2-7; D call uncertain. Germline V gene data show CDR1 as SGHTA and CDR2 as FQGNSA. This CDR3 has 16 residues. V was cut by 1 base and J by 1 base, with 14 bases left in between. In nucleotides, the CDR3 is TGTGCCAGCAGCTTAGTTGGGTCAGGCCCATCCTACGAGCAGTACTTC. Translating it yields CASSLVGSGPSYEQYF.

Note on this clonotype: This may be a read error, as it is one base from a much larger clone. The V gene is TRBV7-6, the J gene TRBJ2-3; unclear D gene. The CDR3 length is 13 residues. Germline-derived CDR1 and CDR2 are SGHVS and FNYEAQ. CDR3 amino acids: CTSSLAPGDTQYF. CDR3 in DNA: TGTACCAGCAGCTTAGCCCCTGGGGATACGCAGTATTTT.

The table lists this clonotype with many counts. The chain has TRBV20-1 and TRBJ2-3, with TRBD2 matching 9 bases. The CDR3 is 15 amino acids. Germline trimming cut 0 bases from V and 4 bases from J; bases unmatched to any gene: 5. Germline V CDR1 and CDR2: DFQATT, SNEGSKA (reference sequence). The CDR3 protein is CSARDRAGGPDTQYF. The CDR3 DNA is TGCAGTGCTAGAGATAGAGCGGGAGGCCCAGATACGCAGTATTTT.

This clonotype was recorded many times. As DNA, the CDR3 is TGTGCCAGCAGCCAAAGCACAGATACGCAGTATTTT. This sequence encodes CASSQSTDTQYF. The chain couples TRBV11-3 to TRBJ2-3; no reliable D call. Trimming took 5 bases from V and 0 from J, leaving 3 bases between them. Germline CDR1 is SGHNT and CDR2 is YENEEA. CDR3 length: 12 residues.

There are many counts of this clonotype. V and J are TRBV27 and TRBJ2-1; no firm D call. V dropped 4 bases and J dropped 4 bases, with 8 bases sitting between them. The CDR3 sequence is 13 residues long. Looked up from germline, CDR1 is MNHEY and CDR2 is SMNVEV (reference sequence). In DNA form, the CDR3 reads TGTGCCAGCAGTTCGCGAGGTTACAATGAGCAGTTCTTC. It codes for CASSSRGYNEQFF.

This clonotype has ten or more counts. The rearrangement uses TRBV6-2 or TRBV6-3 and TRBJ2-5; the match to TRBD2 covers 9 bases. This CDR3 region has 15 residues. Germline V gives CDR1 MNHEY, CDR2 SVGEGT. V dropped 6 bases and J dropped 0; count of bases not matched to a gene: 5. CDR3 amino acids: CASRAGLADQETQYF. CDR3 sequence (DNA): TGTGCCAGCAGGGCGGGACTAGCAGACCAAGAGACCCAGTACTTC.

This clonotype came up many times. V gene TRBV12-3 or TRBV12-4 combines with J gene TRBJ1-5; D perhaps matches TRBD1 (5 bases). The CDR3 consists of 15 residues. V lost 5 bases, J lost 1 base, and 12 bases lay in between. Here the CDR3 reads CASSGALGSNQPQHF. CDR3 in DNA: TGTGCCAGCAGTGGGGCCCTTGGGAGCAATCAGCCCCAGCATTTT.

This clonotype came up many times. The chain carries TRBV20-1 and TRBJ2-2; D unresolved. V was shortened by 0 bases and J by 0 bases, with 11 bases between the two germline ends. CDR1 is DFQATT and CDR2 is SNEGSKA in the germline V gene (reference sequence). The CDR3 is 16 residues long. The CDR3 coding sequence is TGCAGTGCTAGAGACGCGGTCAGAACGAACACCGGGGAGCTGTTTTTT. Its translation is CSARDAVRTNTGELFF.